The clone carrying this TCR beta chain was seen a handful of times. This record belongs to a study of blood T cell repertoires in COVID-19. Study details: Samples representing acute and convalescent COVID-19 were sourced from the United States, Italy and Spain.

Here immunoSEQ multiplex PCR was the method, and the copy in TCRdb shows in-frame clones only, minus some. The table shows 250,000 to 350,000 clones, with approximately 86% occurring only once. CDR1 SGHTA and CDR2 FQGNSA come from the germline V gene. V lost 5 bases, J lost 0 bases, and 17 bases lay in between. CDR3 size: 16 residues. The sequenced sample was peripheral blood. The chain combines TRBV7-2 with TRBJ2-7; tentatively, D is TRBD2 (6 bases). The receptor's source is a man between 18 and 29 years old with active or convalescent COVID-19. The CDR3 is CASSVSGRGYSYEQYF. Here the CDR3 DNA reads TGTGCCAGCAGCGTCTCTGGGCGGGGATACTCCTACGAGCAGTACTTC.